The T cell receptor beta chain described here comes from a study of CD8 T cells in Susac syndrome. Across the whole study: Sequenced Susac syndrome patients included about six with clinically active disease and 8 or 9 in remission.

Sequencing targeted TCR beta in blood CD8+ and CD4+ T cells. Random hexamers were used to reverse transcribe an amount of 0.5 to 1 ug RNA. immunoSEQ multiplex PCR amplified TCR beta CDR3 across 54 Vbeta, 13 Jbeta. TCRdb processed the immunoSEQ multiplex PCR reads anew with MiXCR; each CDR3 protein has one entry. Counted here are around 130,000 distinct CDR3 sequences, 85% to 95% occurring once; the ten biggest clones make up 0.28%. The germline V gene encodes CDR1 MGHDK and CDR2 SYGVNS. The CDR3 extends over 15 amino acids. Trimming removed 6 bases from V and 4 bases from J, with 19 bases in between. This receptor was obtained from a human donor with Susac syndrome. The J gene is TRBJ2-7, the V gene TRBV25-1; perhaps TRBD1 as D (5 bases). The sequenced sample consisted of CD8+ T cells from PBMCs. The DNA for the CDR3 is TGTGCCAGCAGGCAGGCGCGTCAGGACAAATACGAGCAGTACTTC. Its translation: CASRQARQDKYEQYF.